The source of this T cell receptor (beta chain) is a study of breast tumors, draining lymph nodes, adjacent tissues. This CDR3 is built from 15 residues. Germline CDR1 is LNHDA and CDR2 is SQIVND (reference sequence). The lymph nodes were axillary draining lymph nodes from breast cancer patients. TCRdb reprocessed the multiplex PCR reads via MiXCR and lists one record per CDR3 protein. The data show about 100,000 distinct CDR3 sequences, roughly 20% seen once. As concerns this clonotype: A read error may explain this, as a much larger clone is one base away.

This clonotype was sampled from a female donor with breast cancer. Some clones in this sample may be carry-over from other donors' samples. The sequencing input was axillary lymph node tissue. The chain uses TRBV19 and TRBJ2-3, with D perhaps matching TRBD2 (7 bases). As DNA, the CDR3 is TGTGCCAGTAGTATAGGCGGGGGCGGCACAGATGCGCAGTATTTT. Residues: CASSIGGGGTDAQYF.